In its sample, the clone carrying this T cell receptor beta chain was seen a few times. This sample was included in a study of molecular identifiers for immune sequencing clone quantification. Germline loops: CDR1 LNHDA, CDR2 SQIVND (reference sequence). V lost 1 base and J 8 bases, leaving 9 bases between the germline ends. The CDR3 covers 13 residues. From the PCR reads, TCRdb called clonotypes with MiXCR, one entry per CDR3 protein. The table shows approximately 54,000 distinct CDR3 sequences, with approximately 25% occurring only once. The receptor comes from a human donor in good health. Some libraries in this study had Jurkat cell RNA spiked in. The V and J genes are TRBV19 and TRBJ2-1; D gene unclear. Sequenced: naive CD8+ T cells from blood, with Jurkat cell RNA spiked in. The subset was: FACS-sorted CD8+CD4-CCR7+CD45RA+ naive T cells. The CDR3 coding sequence is TGTGCCAGTAGTATAGGTTGGGTCCATGAGCAGTTCTTC. Translating gives CASSIGWVHEQFF.